This TCR beta chain was sequenced during a study of shared clonotypes between healthy human individuals. Study results and caveats: Rarefaction curves obtained for sorted subsets showed sequencing incomplete despite large depth.

The assay used deep level. The protocol was immunoSEQ multiplex PCR, while the TCRdb copy is restricted to in-frame clones and leaves out a portion. The sample has around 510,000 clones; approximately 94% are singletons. This clone was recorded a few times. The antigen remains unidentified. V lost 1 base and J 7 bases, leaving 10 bases between the germline ends. Germline assignment: CDR1 SEHNR and CDR2 FQNEAQ (reference sequence). The CDR3 contains 13 residues. Only Caucasian adults living in Nashville, Tennessee served as donors. CD4+ cell separation produced CD45RA+ naive and CD45RA-negative memory subsets.

The sequenced material came from naive CD4+ T cells sorted from blood. Subset of the sample: CD45RA+ positively selected. J is TRBJ1-2 and V is TRBV7-9; tentatively, D is TRBD1 (5 bases). The receptor was isolated from a woman in her 30s in good health. In DNA form, the CDR3 reads TGTGCCAGCAGCTTAGATGGGGGTGGTGGCTACACCTTC. This gives the protein CASSLDGGGGYTF.